This T cell receptor (beta chain) was recorded in a study of response to subunit inactivated influenza vaccine. TCRdb analysed the RT-PCR reads with MiXCR anew, one entry per CDR3 protein. Of 150,000 to 200,000 distinct CDR3 sequences listed, about a tenth are singletons. Germline loops: CDR1 SGHTA, CDR2 FQGNSA. CDR3 length: 15 residues. With 5 bases removed from V and 2 bases from J, the gap between germline ends came to 13 bases. Study-level points and caveats: There was a suggestion from the authors that each seasonal influenza vaccination recruits few new T cells.

A few counts support this clonotype. The antigen remains unidentified. The clonotype originates from a man aged 50 or older who received an inactivated influenza vaccine. The chain employs TRBV7-2 and TRBJ2-1; D may correspond to TRBD1 or TRBD2 (5 bases each). The material sequenced was non-naive T cells sorted from PBMCs, taken 45 days after vaccination. CDR3 bases: TGTGCCAGCAGCACTCGATGGGGACCCTACAATGAGCAGTTCTTC. Protein: CASSTRWGPYNEQFF.